A selection of T cell receptor beta chains follows, all from one sample in a study of cytomegalovirus exposure and HLA in healthy donors. Method: immunoSEQ multiplex PCR; TCRdb's copy keeps in-frame clones and lacks some. The profile covers about 190,000 clones, with around 80% appearing a single time and about 1.7% taken by the ten largest. Sequenced sample: PBMCs. These receptors were obtained from a woman younger than 35 in good health and CMV-seronegative. The CDR3 runs from the conserved cysteine through the conserved F or W. The D gene is left open where the match is weak. The size of a clone is reported for some rows only, either as once, few or many, or as a class for expanded clones.

>-|-|TRBV7-8|TRBJ1-1
TGTGCCAGCAGCTTAGCAAGTTTGGGGCGGGAAGCTTTCTTT
CASSLASLGREAFF
>-|-|TRBV18|TRBJ1-1
TGTGCCAGCTCACCCCCGGGACAGAACACTGAAGCTTTCTTT
CASSPPGQNTEAFF
>TRBD2|-|TRBV5-8|TRBJ2-3
TGTGCCAGCCTTCGACTAGCGGTTTTGGGTGGTACGCAGTATTTT
CASLRLAVLGGTQYF
>TRBD1|-|TRBV2|TRBJ1-1
TGTGCCAGCAGGCCCGTCCGGCAGGGGGGTGAAGCTTTCTTT
CASRPVRQGGEAFF
>TRBD2|few|TRBV9|TRBJ2-7
TGTGCCAGCAGCGTAGGGGAGGGTAACTACGAGCAGTACTTC
CASSVGEGNYEQYF
>TRBD2|-|TRBV9|TRBJ2-3
TGTGCCAGCAGCGTAGCTACGGGGGGGGGTGGTGCAGATACGCAGTATTTT
CASSVATGGGGADTQYF
>TRBD1|-|TRBV27|TRBJ1-1
TGTGCCAGCAGTTCAAGGACAGGGGTGAACACTGAAGCTTTCTTT
CASSSRTGVNTEAFF
>TRBD2|-|TRBV14|TRBJ2-4
TGTGCCAGCAGCTGGGGGGTAGCGGGAGACATTCAGTACTTC
CASSWGVAGDIQYF
>-|-|TRBV27|TRBJ2-1
TGTGCCAGCAGTTTATTGGGCCCGCAGACCCCCCAAATATACAATGAGCAGTTCTTC
CASSLLGPQTPQIYNEQFF
>-|-|TRBV28|TRBJ1-2
TGTGCCAGCAGTTTATTCGGCTATGGCTACACCTTC
CASSLFGYGYTF